The present entry profiles one T cell receptor beta chain with its context. This clone showed up just a few times. Its antigen is still unknown. No per-base quality is available; no much larger clone lies one base away. The CDR3 regions of human TCRbeta chains were subjected to immunosequencing. The paper's processing steps were these. TCRs in the repertoires were matched against a reference library of SARS-CoV-2-specific TCRs that had been generated with the MIRA antigen-specificity platform. Breadth meant the fraction of unique TCRs that were SARS-CoV-2-associated, whereas depth meant the fraction of total T cells that were SARS-CoV-2-associated. Each spike-specific TCR was assigned to its reactive spike region and to a CD4 or CD8 class using the MIRA data. Log10-transformed breadth and depth values were compared by one-way ANOVA with Sidak's multiple comparisons tests. TCRdb retrieved this table from immuneACCESS and kept in-frame rearrangements only. Not all clones are present; in checked studies, unresolved V genes account for under half, and no reason is known for the remainder. That table furnishes V, J and clone size, whereas the DNA furnished D and trimming. The sample table lists some 130,000 clones, about 89% of them with a count of one. The top ten constitute 6.3% of the sample.

The data originate from a study of T cell responses to AZD1222 COVID-19 vaccine (dated by TCRdb to the early 2020s). Study-level background: Because spike-specific TCR depth and breadth did not differ between the two schedules, AZD1222 recipients who got a second dose at roughly 4 weeks were pooled with those who got a second dose at roughly 12 weeks. A total of 230 or so trial participants underwent TCR sequencing, of whom roughly 210 received two doses of AZD1222 and some 25 received two doses of the MenACWY control vaccine. Trial participants were enrolled by age into 18-55, 56-69 and 70-plus year subgroups, with around 140, 26 and 57 TCR-sequenced participants respectively. The paper's findings and limits, for the study overall: Spike-specific TCR breadth and depth rose significantly after two AZD1222 doses compared with day 0 and with MenACWY recipients. Because no samples from the day 14 peak response were available, repertoires could be characterized only after the peak T cell response. CD4 TCRs associated with the vaccine covered the entire spike protein, and the dominant responses were in regions 160-218 and 743-854. In the small 56-69-year group, the increase in depth fell short of significance, most likely because of low power. Conclusions about previously exposed vaccinees were limited because only six AZD1222 recipients were SARS-CoV-2 seropositive at baseline. Participants were mostly white British, with more females than males. The authors suggested clonal diversity may have been underestimated. Reportedly, almost half of the unique spike-specific TCRs recognized epitopes lying outside the regions that are mutated in the B.1.351 and B.1.1.7 variants.

This sample's time point label indicates: baseline before first vaccination. Vaccinee samples were obtained from the UK trials COV001 and COV002, which included a single-blind randomized controlled phase 2/3 trial of AZD1222 (ChAdOx1 nCoV-19) in healthy adults. For TCRbeta chain sequencing, PBMC samples were collected from trial participants at day 0 and at day 28 after the second dose. The sample consisted of peripheral blood, taken on day 0 of AZD1222 vaccination. This clonotype was obtained from an adult in good health.

DNA sequence: TGTGCCAGCAGCCCCGCCGGTCTGGCCTATGGCTACACCTTC. Its protein is CASSPAGLAYGYTF. Recombination joined TRBV2 with TRBJ1-2, with no D gene named confidently. The CDR3, from cysteine to phenylalanine, totals 14 residues. Only the CDR3 part of the read is kept: 42 bases, read in frame from the first base. The trim is 6 bases for V and 4 bases for J, with a gap of 15 bases between the germline ends. Per the germline V gene, SNHLY is the CDR1 and FYNNEI is the CDR2.